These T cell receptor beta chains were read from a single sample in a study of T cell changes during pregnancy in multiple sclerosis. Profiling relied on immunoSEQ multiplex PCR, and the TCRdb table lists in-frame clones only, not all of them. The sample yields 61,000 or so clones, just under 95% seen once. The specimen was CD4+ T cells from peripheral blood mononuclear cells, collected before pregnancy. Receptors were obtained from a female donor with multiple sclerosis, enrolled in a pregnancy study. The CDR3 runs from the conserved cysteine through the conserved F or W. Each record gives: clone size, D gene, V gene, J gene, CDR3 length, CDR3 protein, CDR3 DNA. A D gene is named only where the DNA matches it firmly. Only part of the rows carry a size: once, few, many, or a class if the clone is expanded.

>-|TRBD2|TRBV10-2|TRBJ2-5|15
CASKRSGPGGETQYF
TGCGCCAGCAAGCGGAGCGGGCCGGGGGGAGAGACCCAGTACTTC
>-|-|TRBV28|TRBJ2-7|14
CASSFGGAEYEQYF
TGTGCCAGCAGTTTCGGAGGGGCGGAGTACGAGCAGTACTTC
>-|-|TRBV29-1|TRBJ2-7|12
CSVVQGTYEQYF
TGCAGCGTTGTACAGGGTACCTACGAGCAGTACTTC
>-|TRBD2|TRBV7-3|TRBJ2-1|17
CASSLSKISAGGNEQFF
TGTGCCAGCAGCCTCTCGAAGATCTCAGCGGGAGGCAATGAGCAGTTCTTC
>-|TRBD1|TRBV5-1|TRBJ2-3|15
CASSLVDRDKDTQYF
TGCGCCAGCAGCTTGGTGGACAGGGACAAAGATACGCAGTATTTT
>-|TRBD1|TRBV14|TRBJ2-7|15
CASSQTGQGGYEQYF
TGTGCCAGCAGCCAAACCGGACAGGGTGGCTACGAGCAGTACTTC
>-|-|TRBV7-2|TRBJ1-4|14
CASSLGSGNEKLFF
TGTGCCAGCAGCTTAGGGTCGGGTAATGAAAAACTGTTTTTT
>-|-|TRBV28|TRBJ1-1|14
CASSLGGLSTEAFF
TGTGCCAGCAGTTTGGGGGGGCTGAGCACTGAAGCTTTCTTT
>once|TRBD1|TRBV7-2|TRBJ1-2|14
CASSLTGYSYGYTF
TGTGCCAGCAGCCTGACAGGGTACAGCTATGGCTACACCTTC
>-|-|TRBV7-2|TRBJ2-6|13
CASRVAGANVLTF
TGTGCCAGCAGAGTAGCTGGGGCCAACGTCCTGACTTTC
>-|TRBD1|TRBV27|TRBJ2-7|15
CASSSLRQGIYEQYF
TGTGCCAGCAGTTCTCTAAGACAGGGGATCTACGAGCAGTACTTC
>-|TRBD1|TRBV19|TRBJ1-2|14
CASRVTGGNYGYTF
TGTGCCAGTAGGGTGACAGGGGGGAACTATGGCTACACCTTC
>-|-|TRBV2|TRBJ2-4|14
CASSEQGAKNIQYF
TGTGCCAGCAGTGAACAGGGAGCCAAAAACATTCAGTACTTC
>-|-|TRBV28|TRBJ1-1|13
CASRVSTVTEAFF
TGTGCCAGCAGGGTGAGCACGGTCACTGAAGCTTTCTTT
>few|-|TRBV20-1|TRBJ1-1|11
CSASRTPEAFF
TGCAGTGCTAGCAGGACACCGGAAGCTTTCTTT
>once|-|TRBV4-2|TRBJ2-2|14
CASSQDGGDGELFF
TGTGCCAGCAGCCAAGACGGAGGGGACGGGGAGCTGTTTTTT
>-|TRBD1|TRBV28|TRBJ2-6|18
CASIASGQGVSGANVLTF
TGTGCCAGCATCGCGTCGGGACAGGGGGTTTCTGGGGCCAACGTCCTGACTTTC
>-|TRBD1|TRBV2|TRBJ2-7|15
CASRAPDRHPYEQYF
TGTGCCAGCAGGGCCCCGGACAGGCACCCCTACGAGCAGTACTTC
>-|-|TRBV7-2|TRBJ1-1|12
CASSSRGPEAFF
TGTGCCAGCAGCTCCAGGGGTCCTGAAGCTTTCTTT
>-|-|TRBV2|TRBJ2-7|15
CASSVQRSSSYEQYF
TGTGCCAGCAGTGTCCAGCGCTCAAGCTCCTACGAGCAGTACTTC
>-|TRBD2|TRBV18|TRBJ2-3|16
CASSPSGRVGTDTQYF
TGTGCCAGCTCACCCAGCGGGAGAGTCGGTACAGATACGCAGTATTTT
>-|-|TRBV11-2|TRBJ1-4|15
CASSGEIGRNEKLFF
TGTGCCAGCAGCGGTGAGATAGGGAGGAATGAAAAACTGTTTTTT
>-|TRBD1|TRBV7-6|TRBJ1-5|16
CASSLAGQGRNQPQHF
TGTGCCAGCAGCTTAGCCGGACAGGGCCGCAATCAGCCCCAGCATTTT
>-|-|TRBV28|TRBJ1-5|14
CASSRDRSNQPQHF
TGTGCCAGCAGCCGAGACAGGAGCAATCAGCCCCAGCATTTT
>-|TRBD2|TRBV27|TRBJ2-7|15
CASTRGAGVFSEQYF
TGTGCCAGCACTAGGGGAGCGGGGGTTTTCTCCGAGCAGTACTTC
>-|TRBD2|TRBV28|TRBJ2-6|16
CASSSLGGTGANVLTF
TGTGCCAGCAGTTCACTGGGGGGGACTGGGGCCAACGTCCTGACTTTC
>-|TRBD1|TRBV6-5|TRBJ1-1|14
CASRDRQGRNEAFF
TGTGCCAGCAGGGACCGACAGGGGCGGAATGAAGCTTTCTTT